These T cell receptor beta chains were read from a single sample in a study of control samples from healthy donors and cancer patients. The protocol was immunoSEQ multiplex PCR, while the TCRdb copy is restricted to in-frame clones and leaves out a portion. The sample includes approximately 100,000 clones, roughly 92% of them seen just once. Sequencing was performed on blood. These TCRs come from a human donor in good health. The donor label of this sample is uncertain. Each CDR3 is given with its conserved first and last residue. The order of the fields is D gene, J gene, clone size, V gene, CDR3 protein, CDR3 DNA. The D gene is left open where the match is weak. Only some rows state a clone size, as once, few, many or a class for expanded clones.

. TRBJ1-4 . TRBV5-1 CASSETATNEKLFF TGCGCCAGCAGCGAGACGGCAACTAATGAAAAACTGTTTTTT
TRBD1 TRBJ2-5 . TRBV19 CASSMGQGEETQYF TGTGCCAGTAGTATGGGACAGGGTGAAGAGACCCAGTACTTC
. TRBJ1-2 . TRBV4-3 CASSQEGGLGYTF TGCGCCAGCAGCCAAGAAGGAGGGCTTGGCTACACCTTC
. TRBJ1-2 . TRBV2 CASSEDPRRGDGYGYTF TGTGCCAGCAGTGAAGATCCGCGGCGAGGGGACGGCTATGGCTACACCTTC
TRBD1 TRBJ2-3 . TRBV5-1 CASSLGTGGADTQYF TGCGCCAGCAGCTTAGGGACAGGGGGCGCCGATACGCAGTATTTT
. TRBJ2-7 . TRBV4-1 CASSPPGPYEQYF TGCGCCAGCAGCCCGCCAGGGCCCTACGAGCAGTACTTC
. TRBJ2-3 . TRBV5-1 CASSSTTTDTQYF TGCGCCAGCAGCTCGACCACCACAGATACGCAGTATTTT
. TRBJ1-1 . TRBV19 CASSIDWSQEDMNTEAFF TGTGCCAGTAGTATAGATTGGTCCCAGGAGGACATGAACACTGAAGCTTTCTTT
TRBD1 TRBJ1-5 . TRBV6-5 CASRPTGDQPQHF TGTGCCAGCAGACCGACAGGGGATCAGCCCCAGCATTTT
. TRBJ1-1 . TRBV3-1/TRBV3-2 CASSQANPMNTEAFF TGTGCCAGCAGCCAAGCCAACCCCATGAACACTGAAGCTTTCTTT
TRBD2 TRBJ2-7 . TRBV19 CASRSSGDNYEQYF TGTGCCAGTAGGTCTAGCGGGGACAACTACGAGCAGTACTTC
. TRBJ1-1 . TRBV7-2 CASSLGGIKGTEAFF TGTGCCAGCAGCTTAGGAGGGATAAAGGGCACTGAAGCTTTCTTT
. TRBJ1-5 . TRBV13 CASSLRDSNQPQHF TGTGCCAGCAGCCTAAGGGATAGCAATCAGCCCCAGCATTTT
. TRBJ1-5 . TRBV6-1 CASSEGAGGQPQHF TGTGCCAGCAGTGAAGGAGCAGGCGGTCAGCCCCAGCATTTT
TRBD1 TRBJ1-5 . TRBV24-1 CATSDSRQGASNQPQHF TGTGCCACCAGTGATAGCCGACAGGGGGCTAGCAATCAGCCCCAGCATTTT
. TRBJ1-2 . TRBV6-1 CASSEAQGNGYGYTF TGTGCCAGCAGTGAAGCGCAGGGAAATGGCTATGGCTACACCTTC
. TRBJ2-2 . TRBV9 CASSDGGQVITGELFF TGTGCCAGCAGTGATGGGGGCCAGGTTATAACCGGGGAGCTGTTTTTT
. TRBJ1-1 once TRBV9 CASTGGGGANTEAFF TGTGCCAGCACCGGTGGGGGAGGCGCGAACACTGAAGCTTTCTTT
TRBD1 TRBJ2-1 . TRBV12-5 CASGSTGEFSNEQFF TGTGCTAGTGGGTCAACAGGGGAATTTTCAAATGAGCAGTTCTTC
TRBD1 TRBJ2-2 . TRBV7-6 CASSLGGTGGTGELFF TGTGCCAGCAGCTTAGGTGGGACAGGGGGCACCGGGGAGCTGTTTTTT
. TRBJ1-2 . TRBV5-1 CASSLGTRGTVYGYTF TGCGCCAGCAGCTTGGGCACCCGAGGAACAGTCTATGGCTACACCTTC
. TRBJ1-1 . TRBV25-1 CASSELLGAETEAFF TGTGCCAGCAGTGAACTCTTAGGGGCAGAAACTGAAGCTTTCTTT
. TRBJ1-1 . TRBV30 CAWSGNGDTEAFF TGTGCCTGGAGCGGCAATGGGGACACTGAAGCTTTCTTT
TRBD1 TRBJ2-1 few TRBV10-3 CAMGTGWDGEQFF TGTGCCATGGGGACAGGGTGGGACGGTGAGCAGTTCTTC
. TRBJ1-2 . TRBV28 CASSLGSWGYTF TGTGCCAGCAGTTTGGGCAGTTGGGGCTACACCTTC
. TRBJ1-4 . TRBV24-1 CATSDPNDGKLFF TGTGCCACCAGTGACCCGAACGACGGAAAACTGTTTTTT
. TRBJ1-4 . TRBV6-5 CASSPGHPGEKLFF TGTGCCAGCAGCCCAGGACATCCAGGAGAAAAACTGTTTTTT
. TRBJ2-2 once TRBV10-3 CAISEPAGGVNTGELFF TGTGCCATCAGTGAGCCAGCAGGGGGGGTAAACACCGGGGAGCTGTTTTTT
TRBD1 TRBJ1-6 . TRBV18 CASSSLTGGSYNSPLHF TGTGCCAGCTCATCCCTGACAGGGGGTTCCTATAATTCACCCCTCCACTTT
. TRBJ1-2 . TRBV2 CASSYTGGYGYTF TGTGCCAGCAGTTACACAGGAGGCTATGGCTACACCTTC
. TRBJ1-3 . TRBV27 CASSLSGGNTIYF TGTGCCAGCAGTTTATCAGGCGGAAACACCATATATTTT
. TRBJ2-1 . TRBV30 CAWTDRFFYNEQFF TGTGCCTGGACAGACCGCTTCTTCTACAATGAGCAGTTCTTC
. TRBJ1-5 . TRBV5-1 CASSLAPGGLDGNSNQPQHF TGCGCCAGCAGCTTGGCCCCAGGAGGATTGGACGGGAATAGCAATCAGCCCCAGCATTTT
. TRBJ1-1 once TRBV6-6 CASSYPTGPQNTEAFF TGTGCCAGCAGTTACCCTACAGGGCCACAGAACACTGAAGCTTTCTTT
TRBD1 TRBJ2-2 . TRBV5-5 CASSSGGLNTGELFF TGTGCCAGCAGCTCAGGGGGCCTGAACACCGGGGAGCTGTTTTTT
TRBD2 TRBJ2-3 . TRBV19 CASSIMGATSGGFCF TGTGCCAGTAGTATTATGGGGGCTACTAGCGGGGGGTTCTGCTTT
. TRBJ1-4 . TRBV10-3 CAISEGVSEKLFF TGTGCCATCAGTGAGGGAGTAAGTGAAAAACTGTTTTTT
. TRBJ1-2 . TRBV6-6 CASERTDYGYTF TGTGCCAGCGAACGGACAGACTATGGCTACACCTTC
. TRBJ2-1 . TRBV4-1 CASSQDLAGAYNEQFF TGCGCCAGCAGCCAAGATTTGGCAGGAGCCTACAATGAGCAGTTCTTC
. TRBJ2-3 . TRBV9 CASSAQGRGTDTQYF TGTGCCAGCAGCGCACAGGGTCGAGGAACAGATACGCAGTATTTT
. TRBJ2-1 . TRBV15 CATSYTGYNEQFF TGTGCCACCAGCTACACAGGGTACAATGAGCAGTTCTTC
TRBD1 TRBJ2-5 . TRBV7-9 CASSPLQGTGETQYF TGTGCCAGCAGCCCCCTTCAAGGGACAGGGGAGACCCAGTACTTC
. TRBJ2-7 . TRBV25-1 CASSESPRVFHEQYF TGTGCCAGCAGTGAGTCTCCCAGAGTTTTCCACGAGCAGTACTTC
. TRBJ1-2 . TRBV6-1 CASSEAQPPLKYGYTF TGTGCCAGCAGTGAAGCACAGCCTCCATTGAAGTATGGCTACACCTTC
TRBD1 TRBJ1-2 . TRBV3-1/TRBV3-2 CASSPLSGTGGGYTF TGTGCCAGCAGCCCGTTATCCGGGACAGGGGGTGGCTACACCTTC
. TRBJ2-2 . TRBV30 CAWSPQTALIGGELFF TGTGCCTGGAGTCCCCAGACAGCGCTGATAGGCGGGGAGCTGTTTTTT
. TRBJ1-2 . TRBV2 CASSAVVNPSYTF TGTGCCAGCAGTGCCGTCGTAAACCCAAGCTACACCTTC
TRBD1 TRBJ2-5 . TRBV24-1 CATSDVGTGKTQYF TGTGCCACCAGTGATGTGGGGACAGGGAAGACCCAGTACTTC
. TRBJ1-1 . TRBV10-3 CATENIANTEAFF TGTGCCACCGAAAATATTGCAAACACTGAAGCTTTCTTT
TRBD1 TRBJ1-5 . TRBV18 CASSKDRVEGKNQPQHF TGTGCCAGCTCAAAGGACAGGGTCGAGGGAAAAAATCAGCCCCAGCATTTT